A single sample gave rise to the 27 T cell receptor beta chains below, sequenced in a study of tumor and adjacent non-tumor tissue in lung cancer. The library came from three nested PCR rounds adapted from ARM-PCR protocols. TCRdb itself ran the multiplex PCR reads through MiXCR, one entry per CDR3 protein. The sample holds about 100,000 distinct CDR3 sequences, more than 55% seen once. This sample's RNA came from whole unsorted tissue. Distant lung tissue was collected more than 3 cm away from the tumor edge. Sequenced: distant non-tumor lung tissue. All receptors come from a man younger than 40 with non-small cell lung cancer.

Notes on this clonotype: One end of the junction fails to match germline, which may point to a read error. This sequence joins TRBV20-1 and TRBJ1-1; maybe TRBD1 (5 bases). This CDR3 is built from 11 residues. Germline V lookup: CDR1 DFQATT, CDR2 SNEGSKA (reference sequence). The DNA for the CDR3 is TGTAGTGCTAGTAGGGGACCTGTAGCTCTCTTT. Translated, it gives CSASRGPVALF.

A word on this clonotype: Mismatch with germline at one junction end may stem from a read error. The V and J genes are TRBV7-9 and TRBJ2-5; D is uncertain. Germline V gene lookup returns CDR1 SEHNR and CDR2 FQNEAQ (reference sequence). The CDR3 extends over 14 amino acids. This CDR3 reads CASSLEETLEIQYF. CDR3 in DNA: TGTGCCAGCAGCTTAGAGGAGACGTTGGAGATCCAGTACTTC.

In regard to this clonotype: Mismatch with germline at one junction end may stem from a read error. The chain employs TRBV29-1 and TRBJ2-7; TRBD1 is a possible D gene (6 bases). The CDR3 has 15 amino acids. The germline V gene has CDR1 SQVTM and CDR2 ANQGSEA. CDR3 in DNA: TGCGGCGTTGGGTTGGACAGATTAACCTCCTACGAGCAGTACTTC. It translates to CGVGLDRLTSYEQYF.

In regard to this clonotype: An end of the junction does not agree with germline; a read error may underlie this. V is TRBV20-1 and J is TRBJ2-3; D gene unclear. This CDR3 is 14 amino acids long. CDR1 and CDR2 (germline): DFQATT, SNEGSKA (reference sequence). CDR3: CSAVGGPVLDMQYF. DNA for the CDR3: TGCAGCGCTGTAGGCGGACCAGTTCTAGATATGCAGTATTTT.

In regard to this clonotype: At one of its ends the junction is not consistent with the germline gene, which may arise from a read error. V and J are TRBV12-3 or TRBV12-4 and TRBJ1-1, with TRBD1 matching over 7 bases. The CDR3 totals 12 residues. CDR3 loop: CTSTNRGSEAFF. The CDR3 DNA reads TGTACCAGCACCAACAGGGGTTCTGAAGCTTTCTTT.

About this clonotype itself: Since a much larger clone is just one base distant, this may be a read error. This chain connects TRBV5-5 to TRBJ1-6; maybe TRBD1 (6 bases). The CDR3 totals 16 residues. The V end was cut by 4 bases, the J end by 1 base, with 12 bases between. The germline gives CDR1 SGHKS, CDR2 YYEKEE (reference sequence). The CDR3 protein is CASSHRARSYNSPLHF. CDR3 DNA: TGTGCCAGCAGCCACAGGGCCAGGTCCTATAATTCACCCCTCCACTTT.

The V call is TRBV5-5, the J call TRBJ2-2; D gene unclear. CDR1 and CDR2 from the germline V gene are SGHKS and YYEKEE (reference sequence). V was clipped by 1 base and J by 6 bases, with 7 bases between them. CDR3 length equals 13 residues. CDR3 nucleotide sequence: TGTGCCAGCAGCTTGATTGAACCCGGGGAGCTGTTTTTT. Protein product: CASSLIEPGELFF.

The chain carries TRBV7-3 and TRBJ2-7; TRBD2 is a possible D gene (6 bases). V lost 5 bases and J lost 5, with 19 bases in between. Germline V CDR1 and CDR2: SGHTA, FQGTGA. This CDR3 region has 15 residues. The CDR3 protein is CASSPRLGREDEQYF. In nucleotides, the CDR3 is TGTGCCAGCAGCCCTCGGTTAGGGCGGGAAGACGAGCAGTACTTC.

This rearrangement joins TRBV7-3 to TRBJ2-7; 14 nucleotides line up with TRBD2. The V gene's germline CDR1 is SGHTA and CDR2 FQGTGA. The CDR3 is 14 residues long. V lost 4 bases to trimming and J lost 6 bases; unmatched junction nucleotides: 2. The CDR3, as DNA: TGTGCCAGCAGCTCCGGGACTAGCGGGAGCGAGCAGTACTTC. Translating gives CASSSGTSGSEQYF.

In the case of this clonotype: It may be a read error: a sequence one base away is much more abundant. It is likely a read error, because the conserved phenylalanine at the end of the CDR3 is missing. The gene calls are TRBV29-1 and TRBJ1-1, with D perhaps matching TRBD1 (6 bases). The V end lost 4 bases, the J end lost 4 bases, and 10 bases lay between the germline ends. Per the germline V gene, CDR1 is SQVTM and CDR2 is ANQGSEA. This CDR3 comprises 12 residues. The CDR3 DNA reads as TGCAGCGTTGGGGGGCGAGGCACTGAAGCTTTCTCT. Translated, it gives CSVGGRGTEAFS.

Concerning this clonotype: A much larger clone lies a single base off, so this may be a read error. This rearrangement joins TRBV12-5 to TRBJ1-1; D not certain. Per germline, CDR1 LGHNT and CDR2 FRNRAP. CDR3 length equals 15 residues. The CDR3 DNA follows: TGTGCTGGTGGTGCTGGGGTTGGAGTAGGAACTGAAGCTTTCTTT. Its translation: CAGGAGVGVGTEAFF.

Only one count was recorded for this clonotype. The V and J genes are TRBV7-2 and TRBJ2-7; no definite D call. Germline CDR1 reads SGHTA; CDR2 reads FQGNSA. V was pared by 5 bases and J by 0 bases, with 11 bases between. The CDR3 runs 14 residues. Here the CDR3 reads CASSRLNPSYEQYF. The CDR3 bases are TGTGCCAGCAGCAGGCTGAACCCCTCCTACGAGCAGTACTTC.

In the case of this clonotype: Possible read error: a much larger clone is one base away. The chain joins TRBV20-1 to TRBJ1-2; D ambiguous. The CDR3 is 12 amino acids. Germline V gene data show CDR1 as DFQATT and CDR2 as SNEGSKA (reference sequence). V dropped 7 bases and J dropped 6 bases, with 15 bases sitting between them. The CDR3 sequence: CSVIGLVHGYTF. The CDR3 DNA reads TGCAGTGTGATCGGGCTTGTCCATGGCTACACCTTC.

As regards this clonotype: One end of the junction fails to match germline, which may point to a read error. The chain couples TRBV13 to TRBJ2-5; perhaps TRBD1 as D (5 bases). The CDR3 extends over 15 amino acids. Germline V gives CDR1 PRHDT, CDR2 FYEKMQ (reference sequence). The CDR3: CANSPPIGAIETQYF. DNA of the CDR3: TGTGCCAACAGCCCCCCCATAGGGGCAATAGAGACCCAGTACTTC.

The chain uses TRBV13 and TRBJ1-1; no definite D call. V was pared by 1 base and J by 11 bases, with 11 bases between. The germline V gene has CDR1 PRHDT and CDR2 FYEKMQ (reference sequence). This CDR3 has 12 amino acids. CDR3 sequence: CASSLVEGKAFF. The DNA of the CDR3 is TGTGCCAGCAGCTTAGTCGAGGGAAAGGCTTTCTTT.

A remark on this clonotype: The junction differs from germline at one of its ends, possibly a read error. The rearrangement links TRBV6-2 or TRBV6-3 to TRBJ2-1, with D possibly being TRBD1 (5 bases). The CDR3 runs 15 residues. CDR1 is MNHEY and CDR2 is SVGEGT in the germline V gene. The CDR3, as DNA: TGTGCTAGCAGTTACCGGAGTCGGCAGGGCAGTGAGCAGTTCTTC. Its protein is CASSYRSRQGSEQFF.

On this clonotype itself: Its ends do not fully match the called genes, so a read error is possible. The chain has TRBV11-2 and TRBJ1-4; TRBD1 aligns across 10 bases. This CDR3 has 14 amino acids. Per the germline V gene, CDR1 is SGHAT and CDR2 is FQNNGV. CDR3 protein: CDSKRTGGNEKLLF. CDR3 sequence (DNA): TGTGACAGCAAACGGACAGGGGGAAATGAAAAACTGCTTTTT.

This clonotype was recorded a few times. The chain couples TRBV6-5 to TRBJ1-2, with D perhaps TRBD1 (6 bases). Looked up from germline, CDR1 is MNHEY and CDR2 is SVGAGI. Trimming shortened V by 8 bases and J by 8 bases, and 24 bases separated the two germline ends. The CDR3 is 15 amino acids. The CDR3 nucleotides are TGTGCCAGCCTACGGGCGGGGGGCTCTGGGGGAGGCTACACCTTC. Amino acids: CASLRAGGSGGGYTF.

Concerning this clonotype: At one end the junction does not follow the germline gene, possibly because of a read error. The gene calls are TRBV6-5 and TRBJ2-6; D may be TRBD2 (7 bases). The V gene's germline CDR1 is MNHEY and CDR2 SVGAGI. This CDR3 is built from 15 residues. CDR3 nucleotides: TGTGCCACCTGGGAGGGGGAATCTGGAGCCAACGTCCTGACTTTC. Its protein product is CATWEGESGANVLTF.

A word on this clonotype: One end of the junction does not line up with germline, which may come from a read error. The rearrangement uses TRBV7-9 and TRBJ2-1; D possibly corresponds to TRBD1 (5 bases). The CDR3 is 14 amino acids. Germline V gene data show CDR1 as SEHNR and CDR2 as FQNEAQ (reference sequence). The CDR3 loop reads CAGSLGDRPNEQFF. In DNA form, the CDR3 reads TGTGCCGGCAGCTTAGGGGATAGGCCCAATGAGCAGTTCTTC. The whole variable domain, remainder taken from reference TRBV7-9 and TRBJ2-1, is DTGVSQNPRHKITKRGQNVTFRCDPISEHNRLYWYRQTLGQGPEFLTYFQNEAQLEKSRLLSDRFSAERPKGSFSTLEIQRTEQGDSAMYLCAGSLGDRPNEQFFGPGTRLTVL.

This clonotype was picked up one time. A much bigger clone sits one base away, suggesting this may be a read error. The CDR3 sequence: CASSTDSAGANVLTF. CDR3 sequence (DNA): TGTGCCAGCAGTACGGACAGTGCGGGGGCCAACGTCCTGACTTTC. The rearrangement joins TRBV5-6 to TRBJ2-6; perhaps TRBD1 as D (6 bases). Germline values: CDR1 SGHDT, CDR2 YYEEEE. The V gene lost 5 bases and the J gene lost 4 bases, with 13 bases spanning the gap. The CDR3 loop spans 15 amino acids.

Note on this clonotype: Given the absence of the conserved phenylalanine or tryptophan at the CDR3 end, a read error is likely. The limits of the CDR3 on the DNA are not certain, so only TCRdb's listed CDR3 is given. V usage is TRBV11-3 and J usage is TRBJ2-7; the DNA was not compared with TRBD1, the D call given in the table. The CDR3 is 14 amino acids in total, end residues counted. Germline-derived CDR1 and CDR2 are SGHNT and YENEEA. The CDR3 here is CASSPRFPVYERYL.

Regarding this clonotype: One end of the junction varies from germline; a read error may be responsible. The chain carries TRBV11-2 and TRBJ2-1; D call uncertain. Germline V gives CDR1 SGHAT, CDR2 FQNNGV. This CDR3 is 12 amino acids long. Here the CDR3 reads CTSSLGPPEQFF. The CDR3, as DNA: TGTACCAGCAGCTTAGGCCCCCCAGAGCAGTTCTTC.

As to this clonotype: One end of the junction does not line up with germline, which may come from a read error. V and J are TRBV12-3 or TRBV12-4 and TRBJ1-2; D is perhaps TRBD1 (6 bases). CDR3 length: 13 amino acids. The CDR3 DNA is TGTGCCAACAGTCCCCAGACAGGCCATGTCTACACCTTC. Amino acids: CANSPQTGHVYTF.

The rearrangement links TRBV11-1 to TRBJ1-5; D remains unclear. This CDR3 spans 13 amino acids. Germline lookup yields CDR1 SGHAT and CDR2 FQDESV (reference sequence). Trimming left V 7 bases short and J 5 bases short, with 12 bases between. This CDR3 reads CASIENPYQPQHF. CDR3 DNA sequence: TGTGCCAGCATCGAGAACCCCTATCAGCCCCAGCATTTT.

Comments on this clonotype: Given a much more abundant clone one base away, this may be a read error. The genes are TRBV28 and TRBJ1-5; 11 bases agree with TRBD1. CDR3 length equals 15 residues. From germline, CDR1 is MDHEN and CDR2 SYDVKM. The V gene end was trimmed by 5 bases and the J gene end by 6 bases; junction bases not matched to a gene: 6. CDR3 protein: CASSPLGQGGQPQHF. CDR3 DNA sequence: TGTGCCAGCAGTCCGCTGGGACAGGGGGGTCAGCCCCAGCATTTT.

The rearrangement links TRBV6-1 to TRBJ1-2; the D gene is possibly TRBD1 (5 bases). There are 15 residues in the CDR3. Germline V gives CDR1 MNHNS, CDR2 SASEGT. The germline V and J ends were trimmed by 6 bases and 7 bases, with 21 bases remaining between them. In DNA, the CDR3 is TGTGCCAGCAGCACCTCGGGCAGGGTATCGGTTGGCTACACCTTC. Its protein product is CASSTSGRVSVGYTF.